The 32 T cell receptor beta chains listed next were all sequenced from one sample in a study of cytomegalovirus exposure and HLA in healthy donors (TCRdb year 2017). The library was built by means of the immunoSEQ multiplex PCR assay. For the multiplex PCR, a mixture combining 60 forward primers for TCR Vbeta segments and 13 reverse primers for TCR Jbeta segments was used. In its TCRdb copy, this immuneACCESS table keeps in-frame sequences only and misses some clones. Where compared with another copy, unresolved V genes explain less than half of these, and the others have no known cause. In all, the sample holds approximately 150,000 clones, and 60% to 80% of those were seen once. Of the sample, just under 6.5% is held by the ten largest clones. Sequencing input: PBMCs. All receptors derive from a man aged 40-50 years in good health and CMV-seropositive.

This rearrangement joins TRBV5-1 to TRBJ2-5, with a tentative D call TRBD2 (6 bases). The V gene's germline CDR1 is SGHRS and CDR2 YFSETQ. V was cut by 4 bases and J by 6 bases, with 19 bases left in between. The CDR3 sequence is 15 residues long. The CDR3: CASSVGRDSTKTQYF. The CDR3 region has the DNA TGCGCCAGCAGCGTGGGCCGGGACTCCACGAAGACCCAGTACTTC. The full variable domain, rest sourced from reference TRBV5-1 and TRBJ2-5, is KAGVTQTPRYLIKTRGQQVTLSCSPISGHRSVSWYQQTPGQGLQFLFEYFSETQRNKGNFPGRFSGRQFSNSRSEMNVSTLELGDSALYLCASSVGRDSTKTQYFGPGTRLLVL.

Concerning this clone itself: No DNA is shown, since the ends of the CDR3 on it are uncertain; the CDR3 is the one TCRdb lists. The chain is built from TRBV25-1 and TRBJ2-1; the table's D gene call, TRBD1, was not cross checked with the DNA. The CDR3 comprises 13 residues, both ends counted. Germline V gene data show CDR1 as MGHDK and CDR2 as SYGVNS. The CDR3 here is CASSVGTGAPFFF.

The genes are TRBV11-3 and TRBJ1-1, with 10 nucleotides matching TRBD1. The CDR3 totals 15 residues. J was trimmed by 1 base and V by 4 bases; bases with no gene match: 3. The germline V gene encodes CDR1 SGHNT and CDR2 YENEEA. CDR3 loop: CASSWGTGENTEAFF. The CDR3 region has the DNA TGTGCCAGCAGCTGGGGGACAGGGGAGAACACTGAAGCTTTCTTT.

V is TRBV2 and J is TRBJ1-4; D remains unclear. Germline values: CDR1 SNHLY, CDR2 FYNNEI. Trimming pared 2 bases from V and 7 bases from J, leaving 11 bases between. The CDR3 sequence is 14 residues long. CDR3 region: CASSEPSGGEKLFF. As DNA, the CDR3 is TGTGCCAGCAGTGAACCGAGTGGTGGTGAAAAACTGTTTTTT.

The V call is TRBV18, the J call TRBJ1-6; D is unclear. Looked up from germline, CDR1 is KGHSH and CDR2 is LQKENI. The CDR3 is made up of 15 amino acids. With 2 bases removed from V and 7 bases from J, the gap between germline ends came to 12 bases. The CDR3 protein is CASSPLLDGNSPLHF. CDR3 nucleotides: TGTGCCAGCTCACCATTGCTAGATGGGAATTCACCCCTCCACTTT.

CDR3 region: CASRPTGGAGTEAFF. As DNA, the CDR3 is TGTGCCAGCAGGCCGACAGGGGGCGCGGGCACTGAAGCTTTCTTT. The chain joins TRBV6-1 to TRBJ1-1; 10 nucleotides agree with TRBD1. The CDR3 has 15 amino acids. The J segment lost 4 bases and the V segment lost 6 bases, leaving 8 bases of the junction unmatched. In germline, CDR1 is MNHNS, CDR2 SASEGT.

The chain is built from TRBV11-2 and TRBJ2-5; perhaps TRBD1 as D (6 bases). Germline V gene lookup returns CDR1 SGHAT and CDR2 FQNNGV. Between the trimmed V and J ends, which lost 1 base and 4 bases, there was a span of 10 bases. The CDR3 consists of 14 residues. CDR3 coding DNA: TGTGCCAGCAGCTTAGGTACAGGGCTAGAGACCCAGTACTTC. Translating it yields CASSLGTGLETQYF.

The genes are TRBV29-1 and TRBJ2-3, with D unresolved. The V end lost 3 bases, the J end lost 2 bases, and 6 bases lay between the germline ends. This CDR3 is 12 amino acids long. Germline V gives CDR1 SQVTM, CDR2 ANQGSEA. In DNA form, the CDR3 reads TGCAGCGTTGACCGAGACACAGATACGCAGTATTTT. It encodes CSVDRDTDTQYF.

The CDR3 region has the DNA TGTGCCAGCAGCGCCGACTCAAGAAACTATGGCTACACCTTC. It codes for CASSADSRNYGYTF. The rearrangement links TRBV7-9 to TRBJ1-2; D unresolved. CDR3 size: 14 residues. V dropped 5 bases and J dropped 2 bases, with 12 bases sitting between them. CDR1 is SEHNR and CDR2 is FQNEAQ in the germline V gene (reference sequence). Based on the CDR3 plus reference TRBV7-9 and TRBJ1-2, the full variable domain is DTGVSQNPRHKITKRGQNVTFRCDPISEHNRLYWYRQTLGQGPEFLTYFQNEAQLEKSRLLSDRFSAERPKGSFSTLEIQRTEQGDSAMYLCASSADSRNYGYTFGSGTRLTVV.

The V gene is TRBV19, the J gene TRBJ1-5, with 8 nucleotides matching TRBD1. J gave up 2 bases and V 6 bases, and 15 bases lay outside the gene matches. Per germline, CDR1 LNHDA and CDR2 SQIVND (reference sequence). The CDR3 is 18 residues long. CDR3 sequence reads: CASRTGQGGAYGNQPQHF. The CDR3 DNA follows: TGTGCCAGTAGGACCGGACAGGGAGGCGCGTATGGCAATCAGCCCCAGCATTTT.

J is TRBJ2-7 and V is TRBV7-3, with D maybe TRBD1 (9 bases). V was pared by 5 bases and J by 6 bases, with 17 bases between. The CDR3 covers 14 residues. Germline CDR1 reads SGHTA; CDR2 reads FQGTGA. CDR3 sequence: CASSRGGQGTEQYF. In nucleotides, the CDR3 is TGTGCCAGCAGCCGGGGGGGACAGGGAACCGAGCAGTACTTC.

The rearrangement uses TRBV15 and TRBJ2-2; the match to TRBD2 covers 14 bases. Germline CDR1 is LNHNV and CDR2 is YYDKDF (reference sequence). Trimming removed 3 bases from V and 5 bases from J; junction bases left unmatched: 8. The CDR3 sequence is 18 residues long. CDR3 protein: CATSSPPGTSGRTGELFF. Written as DNA, the CDR3 is TGTGCCACCAGCAGCCCACCAGGGACTAGCGGGAGAACCGGGGAGCTGTTTTTT.

This chain uses TRBV7-6 with TRBJ1-4, with D possibly matching TRBD1 (5 bases). Trimming shortened V by 8 bases and J by 7 bases, and 17 bases separated the two germline ends. The length of the CDR3 is 14 residues. Germline lookup yields CDR1 SGHVS and CDR2 FNYEAQ. DNA of the CDR3: TGTGCCAGCGCTTTCCAGGGATCCAGTGAAAAACTGTTTTTT. The encoded protein is CASAFQGSSEKLFF.

The CDR3 sequence is CASSEWLDIKGYTF. The CDR3 bases are TGTGCCAGCAGTGAGTGGTTGGACATCAAGGGCTACACCTTC. The rearrangement links TRBV2 to TRBJ1-2; the D gene is possibly TRBD1 (5 bases). This CDR3 region has 14 residues. In germline, CDR1 is SNHLY, CDR2 FYNNEI. Trimming shortened V by 3 bases and J by 8 bases, and 16 bases separated the two germline ends. Full variable domain (remainder filled in from reference TRBV2 and TRBJ1-2): EPEVTQTPSHQVTQMGQEVILRCVPISNHLYFYWYRQILGQKVEFLVSFYNNEISEKSEIFDDQFSVERPDGSNFTLKIRSTKLEDSAMYFCASSEWLDIKGYTFGSGTRLTVV.

This chain links TRBV6-1 with TRBJ2-3, with 9 bases aligning to TRBD1. The germline gives CDR1 MNHNS, CDR2 SASEGT. The CDR3 covers 15 residues. The junction had 9 bases not matched to a gene; V was cut back by 11 bases and J by 0 bases. CDR3 region: CAGGSGTGSTDTQYF. CDR3 DNA: TGTGCCGGGGGATCCGGGACAGGGAGCACAGATACGCAGTATTTT.

As DNA, the CDR3 is TGTGCCAGCAGGACACAGGGGGCCAGCACTGAAGCTTTCTTT. It yields the protein CASRTQGASTEAFF. V usage is TRBV2 and J usage is TRBJ1-1, with 9 positions matching TRBD1. The CDR3 sequence is 14 residues long. Germline V gene lookup returns CDR1 SNHLY and CDR2 FYNNEI. Germline trimming cut 6 bases from V and 4 bases from J; bases unmatched to any gene: 6.

The chain joins TRBV6-5 to TRBJ2-5, with 9 bases matching TRBD1. Germline V gene lookup returns CDR1 MNHEY and CDR2 SVGAGI. The trim removed 6 bases at V and 1 base at J, leaving 6 bases unmatched. The CDR3 has 15 amino acids. The CDR3 loop reads CASRSTGGSQETQYF. CDR3 DNA sequence: TGTGCCAGCAGATCGACAGGGGGATCCCAAGAGACCCAGTACTTC.

The V and J genes are TRBV27 and TRBJ2-3; perhaps TRBD2 as D (6 bases). The CDR3 runs 16 residues. CDR1 is MNHEY, CDR2 SMNVEV, per germline (reference sequence). V shed 2 bases and J shed 1 base, with 13 bases lying between them. CDR3 sequence reads: CASSLGQGLGTDTQYF. The CDR3 DNA follows: TGTGCCAGCAGTTTAGGGCAGGGACTCGGCACAGATACGCAGTATTTT.

The chain carries TRBV19 and TRBJ2-2, with D possibly TRBD2 on 6 matching bases. The ends were cut back, 4 bases at V and 5 bases at J, with 11 bases in the middle. There are 14 residues in the CDR3. In germline, CDR1 is LNHDA, CDR2 SQIVND (reference sequence). CDR3 in amino acids: CASSTAGWTGELFF. CDR3 nucleotide sequence: TGTGCCAGTAGTACTGCGGGGTGGACCGGGGAGCTGTTTTTT.

V is TRBV7-9 and J is TRBJ2-1, with a tentative D call TRBD2 (6 bases). The germline V gene has CDR1 SEHNR and CDR2 FQNEAQ (reference sequence). The CDR3 has 16 amino acids. Trimming took off 6 bases at V and 2 bases at J, with 17 bases between the two ends. The CDR3 DNA is TGTGCCAGCAGTCCCAGGAGCGGAGGGGCCTACAATGAGCAGTTCTTC. Protein: CASSPRSGGAYNEQFF.

V and J are TRBV2 and TRBJ1-5, with TRBD1 identical over 8 bases. V was pared by 4 bases and J by 5 bases, with 10 bases of the junction left unmatched. From germline, CDR1 is SNHLY and CDR2 FYNNEI. There are 16 residues in the CDR3. In nucleotides, the CDR3 is TGTGCCAGCAGTGGGCAGGGGGCAGGGGGCTATCAGCCCCAGCATTTT. Its protein product is CASSGQGAGGYQPQHF. The variable domain in full, completed from reference TRBV2 and TRBJ1-5, reads EPEVTQTPSHQVTQMGQEVILRCVPISNHLYFYWYRQILGQKVEFLVSFYNNEISEKSEIFDDQFSVERPDGSNFTLKIRSTKLEDSAMYFCASSGQGAGGYQPQHFGDGTRLSIL.

V is TRBV7-9 and J is TRBJ2-2, with 8 bases identical to TRBD2. Germline CDR1 is SEHNR and CDR2 is FQNEAQ (reference sequence). The V gene end was trimmed by 2 bases and the J gene end by 4 bases; junction bases not matched to a gene: 9. This CDR3 spans 17 amino acids. Here the CDR3 reads CASSLNPGLVGTGELFF. CDR3 DNA sequence: TGTGCCAGCAGCTTAAACCCGGGACTAGTAGGCACCGGGGAGCTGTTTTTT.

Points on this clone: Other DNA sequences from this sample encode an identical CDR3 as well. The rearrangement links TRBV18 to TRBJ2-5; TRBD2 might be the D (5 bases). V lost 3 bases, J lost 4 bases, and 6 bases lay in between. Germline V gene sequence: CDR1 KGHSH, CDR2 LQKENI. CDR3 length: 12 residues. DNA of the CDR3: TGTGCCAGCTCACCTGGAGGAGAGACCCAGTACTTC. It encodes CASSPGGETQYF.

The V gene is TRBV6-4, the J gene TRBJ1-5; D not resolved. CDR3 length: 11 residues. CDR1 MRHNA and CDR2 SNTAGT come from the germline V gene. The ends were cut back, 10 bases at V and 0 bases at J, with 4 bases in the middle. DNA of the CDR3: TGTGCCACCCATAGCAATCAGCCCCAGCATTTT. Amino acid sequence: CATHSNQPQHF.

Concerning this clone: The junction departs from the called germline gene at one end, perhaps through a read error. The V gene is TRBV7-7, the J gene TRBJ2-3, with 7 bases matching TRBD2. Per germline, CDR1 SSHAT and CDR2 FNYEAQ (reference sequence). This CDR3 comprises 15 residues. CDR3 sequence reads: CASSSGRRGRDTQYF. CDR3 nucleotide sequence: TGTGCTAGCAGCTCCGGGAGGAGAGGACGAGATACGCAGTATTTT.

The chain joins TRBV5-1 to TRBJ1-2; D gene unclear. Germline values: CDR1 SGHRS, CDR2 YFSETQ. V lost 0 bases and J lost 4, with 13 bases in between. The CDR3 is 15 residues long. The CDR3 DNA is TGCGCCAGCAGCTTGGCTGTTCTAGGTCCCTATGGCTACACCTTC. Translated: CASSLAVLGPYGYTF. The full variable domain, rest sourced from reference TRBV5-1 and TRBJ1-2, is KAGVTQTPRYLIKTRGQQVTLSCSPISGHRSVSWYQQTPGQGLQFLFEYFSETQRNKGNFPGRFSGRQFSNSRSEMNVSTLELGDSALYLCASSLAVLGPYGYTFGSGTRLTVV.

This clone is a singleton in its sample. This chain connects TRBV6-1 to TRBJ2-1, with 11 nucleotides matching TRBD1. Losses at the gene ends were 4 bases for V and 6 bases for J; bases not matched to a gene: 5. The CDR3 runs 15 residues. Per the germline V gene, CDR1 is MNHNS and CDR2 is SASEGT. CDR3 coding DNA: TGTGCCAGCAGTGTCCGGGACAGGGGGTTCAATGAGCAGTTCTTC. This translates into CASSVRDRGFNEQFF.

The chain carries TRBV29-1 and TRBJ1-3, with a weak D call TRBD1 (5 bases). The V gene lost 2 bases and the J gene lost 0 bases, with 14 bases spanning the gap. CDR3 size: 16 residues. From germline, CDR1 is SQVTM and CDR2 ANQGSEA. DNA for the CDR3: TGCAGCGTTGAATCGGGGGGTTCAAGCTCTGGAAACACCATATATTTT. Translated, it gives CSVESGGSSSGNTIYF.

The genes are TRBV6-5 and TRBJ1-6; 12 bases agree with TRBD1. This CDR3 has 15 residues. Trimming removed 2 bases from V and 9 bases from J; junction bases left unmatched: 2. The V gene's germline CDR1 is MNHEY and CDR2 SVGAGI. This CDR3 is CASSYRDRGPSPLHF. CDR3 nucleotides: TGTGCCAGCAGTTACAGGGACAGGGGGCCTTCACCCCTCCACTTT.

The V call is TRBV6-5, the J call TRBJ2-7; 8 positions match TRBD1. The ends lost 4 bases at V and 1 base at J; junction bases unmatched: 6. Germline V gene sequence: CDR1 MNHEY, CDR2 SVGAGI. This CDR3 comprises 15 residues. CDR3 nucleotide sequence: TGTGCCAGCAGTTCTGGACAGGGTGGATCCTACGAGCAGTACTTC. This encodes CASSSGQGGSYEQYF.

This chain uses TRBV11-2 with TRBJ2-7; TRBD2 matches 9 bases. Trimming at V came to 5 bases and at J to 3 bases, leaving 14 bases not matched to a gene. This CDR3 region has 17 residues. CDR1 SGHAT and CDR2 FQNNGV come from the germline V gene. CDR3 nucleotide sequence: TGTGCCAGCAGCCACCTCTCCGGCGGTAGCGGGGGCTACGAGCAGTACTTC. This sequence encodes CASSHLSGGSGGYEQYF. Full variable domain (remainder filled in from reference TRBV11-2 and TRBJ2-7): EAGVAQSPRYKIIEKRQSVAFWCNPISGHATLYWYQQILGQGPKLLIQFQNNGVVDDSQLPKDRFSAERLKGVDSTLKIQPAKLEDSAVYLCASSHLSGGSGGYEQYFGPGTRLTVT.

The V gene is TRBV12-5, the J gene TRBJ2-7, with TRBD1 matching over 9 bases. The CDR3 runs to 16 residues. Trimming removed 0 bases from V and 6 bases from J; junction bases left unmatched: 9. CDR1 is LGHNT, CDR2 FRNRAP, per germline. CDR3 region: CASGLVLARTGVEQYF. The CDR3 DNA sequence: TGTGCTAGTGGTTTGGTACTCGCCCGGACAGGGGTCGAGCAGTACTTC.